The clone carrying this TCR beta chain appeared many times. What it binds is not known. With V trimmed by 6 bases and J by 4 bases, 14 bases remained unmatched. This CDR3 has 17 amino acids. The germline gives CDR1 DFQATT, CDR2 SNEGSKA (reference sequence). The data originate from a study of neurological immune-mediated disorders. Whole-study findings and limits: When the repertoires were grouped phylogenetically, those of 18 of the 34 multiple sclerosis patients came together in a single cluster of related CDR3 sequences, which points to a possible repertoire-level signature. HTLV-1-associated myelopathy displayed the greatest TCR clonal expansion, and multiple sclerosis exhibited the smallest, lower than that of healthy controls.

2 million PBMCs stored at -80 C were the source of the unsorted libraries. Synthesis of cDNA was accomplished via 5'RACE employing 10-nucleotide random UMIs. TCRdb re-called the 5' RACE reads with MiXCR, one entry per CDR3 protein. The sample contains about 70,000 distinct CDR3 sequences, 4.5% to 6% of which appear only once. The rearrangement uses TRBV20-1 and TRBJ2-3; TRBD2 aligns across 12 bases. The sequence came from a woman aged 70-85 years with multiple sclerosis. The material sequenced was PBMCs. CDR3 nucleotide sequence: TGCAGTGCGAGTCGACAACTAGCGGGAGGACGCCCAGATACGCAGTATTTT. Amino acids: CSASRQLAGGRPDTQYF.